These 15 T cell receptor beta chains came from one sample sequenced in a study of type 1 and type 2 diabetes patients. The PCR template was genomic DNA. The TCR beta CDR3 region was amplified using 30 forward and 13 reverse primers. TCRdb re-analysed the multiplex PCR reads in MiXCR, keeping a single row per CDR3 protein. The profile covers around 300,000 distinct CDR3 sequences, with 47% appearing a single time and roughly 13% taken by the ten largest. The material sequenced was peripheral blood mononuclear cells (PBMCs). These receptors all stem from a man aged 18 to 30 with type 2 diabetes.

CDR3 DNA: TGTGCCATTTTGCAGGGGGCTCGGGAGCAGTACTTC. Translating it yields CAILQGAREQYF. This rearrangement joins TRBV11-1 to TRBJ2-7; 8 nucleotides match TRBD1. The V gene end was trimmed by 10 bases and the J gene end by 7 bases; junction bases not matched to a gene: 9. CDR1 SGHAT and CDR2 FQDESV come from the germline V gene (reference sequence). The CDR3 is 12 residues long.

This clonotype was seen a few times. CDR3 DNA: TGTGCCAGCAGGACCACACCCGGACCCCTGTGGACCGGGGAGCTGTTTTTT. It encodes CASRTTPGPLWTGELFF. The chain joins TRBV7-3 to TRBJ2-2; D is unclear. Germline loops: CDR1 SGHTA, CDR2 FQGTGA. The CDR3 has 17 residues. V lost 6 bases and J lost 5, with 22 bases in between. Complete variable domain (other parts from reference TRBV7-3 and TRBJ2-2): GAGVSQTPSNKVTEKGKYVELRCDPISGHTALYWYRQSLGQGPEFLIYFQGTGAADDSGLPNDRFFAVRPEGSVSTLKIQRTERGDSAVYLCASRTTPGPLWTGELFFGEGSRLTVL.

The chain has TRBV30 and TRBJ2-7; D is undetermined. The CDR3 is 12 amino acids. V was clipped by 4 bases and J by 1 base, with 8 bases between them. The germline V gene encodes CDR1 GTSNPN and CDR2 SVGIG (reference sequence). The CDR3 bases are TGTGCCTGGAATGGTCCTTCCTACGAGCAGTACTTC. Translation: CAWNGPSYEQYF.

In regard to this clonotype: Mismatch with germline at one junction end may stem from a read error. The gene calls are TRBV28 and TRBJ2-7; the D gene is possibly TRBD2 (5 bases). The CDR3 runs 11 residues. The germline V gene encodes CDR1 MDHEN and CDR2 SYDVKM. CDR3 residues: CASSLDYEKYF. CDR3 DNA sequence: TGTGCCAGCAGTTTAGACTACGAGAAGTACTTC.

The rearrangement joins TRBV24-1 to TRBJ1-2, with TRBD1 matching over 8 bases. V was pared by 4 bases and J by 5 bases, with 5 bases of the junction left unmatched. CDR1 is KGHDR and CDR2 is SFDVKD in the germline V gene. The CDR3 is 14 residues long. CDR3 coding DNA: TGTGCCACCAGTGACTGGACAGGGTCTTATGGCTACACCTTC. This codes for CATSDWTGSYGYTF.

Notes on this clonotype: One junction end disagrees with the germline gene, perhaps due to a read error. This chain joins TRBV5-1 and TRBJ2-5; D is perhaps TRBD2 (7 bases). The CDR3 covers 15 residues. Germline-derived CDR1 and CDR2 are SGHRS and YFSETQ. The CDR3 spells CASSEGGGGGETQYF. The DNA of the CDR3 is TGTGCCAGCAGTGAGGGAGGGGGAGGTGGAGAGACCCAGTACTTC.

This clonotype has only one observation. The chain combines TRBV28 with TRBJ1-1; no firm D call. CDR3 length: 15 residues. Germline CDR1 and CDR2: MDHEN and SYDVKM. The V gene lost 5 bases and the J gene lost 8 bases, with 21 bases spanning the gap. CDR3 region: CASSKYGSTEAEAFF. In nucleotides, the CDR3 is TGTGCCAGCAGTAAATATGGATCCACCGAAGCCGAAGCTTTCTTT.

On this clonotype itself: Relative to the germline gene, one junction end is altered; a read error may explain this. The chain combines TRBV10-3 with TRBJ2-2, with a tentative D call TRBD2 (6 bases). Germline CDR1 reads ENHRY; CDR2 reads SYGVKD. This CDR3 has 15 amino acids. The CDR3 sequence: CASSFGQAGTGELFF. The CDR3 nucleotides are TGTGCCAGCAGTTTTGGCCAGGCGGGAACCGGGGAGCTGTTTTTT.

This clonotype was detected only a few times. V gene TRBV6-5 combines with J gene TRBJ1-1, with TRBD1 identical over 9 bases. V shed 5 bases and J 5 bases; nucleotides not matched to a gene: 9. CDR3 length: 15 residues. Germline V gene lookup returns CDR1 MNHEY and CDR2 SVGAGI. CDR3 sequence: CASSTDLGQGTEAFF. As DNA, the CDR3 is TGTGCCAGCAGTACGGACTTGGGACAGGGAACTGAAGCTTTCTTT.

This chain uses TRBV2 with TRBJ2-7; TRBD2 might be the D (5 bases). Germline loops: CDR1 SNHLY, CDR2 FYNNEI. The CDR3 totals 14 residues. V was pared by 5 bases and J by 2 bases, with 13 bases between. CDR3 bases: TGTGCCAGCAGTTACCAGGACTTCACCTACGAGCAGTACTTC. Its translation is CASSYQDFTYEQYF.

This clonotype has more than one count but fewer than ten. The chain is built from TRBV19 and TRBJ1-1; 8 bases are shared with TRBD1. Germline CDR1 LNHDA, CDR2 SQIVND (reference sequence). V trimming: 4 bases; J trimming: 1 base; junction bases outside the gene matches: 2. The CDR3 loop spans 14 amino acids. The CDR3 DNA reads TGTGCCAGTAGTACAGGGGGCACGAACACTGAAGCTTTCTTT. This codes for CASSTGGTNTEAFF.

V and J are TRBV10-1 and TRBJ2-3; D ambiguous. V lost 8 bases and J lost 0, with 12 bases in between. The germline gives CDR1 WNHNN, CDR2 SYGVQD (reference sequence). This CDR3 contains 14 residues. The CDR3 loop reads CASPVLRSTDTQYF. The CDR3 DNA reads TGCGCCAGCCCAGTTTTGAGGAGCACAGATACGCAGTATTTT.

V usage is TRBV19 and J usage is TRBJ2-1, with 7 nucleotides matching TRBD1. V trimming: 1 base; J trimming: 1 base; junction bases outside the gene matches: 1. The CDR3 covers 15 residues. The germline V gene encodes CDR1 LNHDA and CDR2 SQIVND (reference sequence). The CDR3 loop is CASSIGTGSYNEQFF. In nucleotides, the CDR3 is TGTGCCAGTAGTATAGGGACAGGTTCCTACAATGAGCAGTTCTTC.

This clonotype was seen more than once but under ten times. The CDR3 region has the DNA TGCGCCAGCAGTGAACCCCCGTACGAGCAGTACTTC. It encodes CASSEPPYEQYF. V usage is TRBV10-2 and J usage is TRBJ2-7; D not certain. Germline values: CDR1 WSHSY, CDR2 SAAADI. The V and J ends lost 3 bases and 4 bases respectively, with 7 bases between them. The CDR3 has 12 amino acids.

CDR3 in amino acids: CASRWDRAADTQYF. In nucleotides, the CDR3 is TGTGCCAGCAGGTGGGACAGGGCAGCAGATACGCAGTATTTT. The rearrangement uses TRBV2 and TRBJ2-3; 9 positions agree with TRBD1. Germline V lookup: CDR1 SNHLY, CDR2 FYNNEI. With V trimmed by 6 bases and J by 4 bases, 5 bases remained unmatched. This CDR3 has 14 amino acids.